One and the same sample provided the 25 T cell receptor beta chains below, sequenced in a study of T-cell reconstitution after alpha-beta-depleted transplantation in children. Preparation of the TCRbeta library was carried out with unique molecular identifiers. TCRdb re-derived calls from the PCR reads in MiXCR, one entry per CDR3 protein. This table has some 490,000 distinct CDR3 sequences, around an eighth appearing once. Source: PBMCs from the stem cell graft donor, taken from the stem cell graft. The receptor set was obtained from a human donor who donated a stem cell graft to a child with combined immunodeficiency.

This clonotype was recorded many times. V usage is TRBV11-2 and J usage is TRBJ2-3; 11 bases map to TRBD2. CDR1 and CDR2 from the germline V gene are SGHAT and FQNNGV. V shed 5 bases and J 2 bases; nucleotides not matched to a gene: 6. The CDR3 is 16 residues long. DNA of the CDR3: TGTGCCAGCAGCCTCACGGGACTAGCGGCCACAGATACGCAGTATTTT. It yields the protein CASSLTGLAATDTQYF.

V is TRBV29-1 and J is TRBJ2-7; 7 nucleotides line up with TRBD1. The germline gives CDR1 SQVTM, CDR2 ANQGSEA. CDR3 size: 13 residues. This CDR3 is CIPGDRSSYEQYF. The CDR3 coding sequence is TGCATCCCCGGGGACAGAAGCTCCTACGAGCAGTACTTC.

The CDR3 here is CASTSTYLTYEQYF. The DNA for the CDR3 is TGTGCCAGCACCTCGACTTACCTAACCTACGAGCAGTACTTC. The chain links TRBV12-3 or TRBV12-4 to TRBJ2-7, with D uncertain. The CDR3 totals 14 residues. Trimming shortened V by 7 bases and J by 2 bases, and 15 bases separated the two germline ends.

This clonotype was detected only a few times. The chain carries TRBV5-5 and TRBJ2-5; 9 bases align to TRBD1. V lost 0 bases and J lost 1; bases outside the gene matches: 4. CDR1 and CDR2 (germline): SGHKS, YYEKEE (reference sequence). The CDR3 spans 16 residues. CDR3 nucleotide sequence: TGTGCCAGCAGCTTGGAAGTGGGACAGGGCCAAGAGACCCAGTACTTC. Protein: CASSLEVGQGQETQYF.

This clonotype was observed a few times. The rearrangement uses TRBV12-3 or TRBV12-4 and TRBJ2-2; 10 bases map to TRBD2. This CDR3 has 19 amino acids. V lost 3 bases and J lost 5; bases outside the gene matches: 15. The CDR3 coding sequence is TGTGCCAGCAGTTTCCCGTGGTGGAGCGGGAGGGCCGGAACCGGGGAGCTGTTTTTT. Protein sequence: CASSFPWWSGRAGTGELFF.

This clonotype was seen only a few times. CDR3 loop: CASSLVGGEKLFF. CDR3 sequence (DNA): TGTGCCAGCAGCTTGGTGGGGGGTGAAAAACTGTTTTTT. The J gene is TRBJ1-4, the V gene TRBV7-9, with a weak D call TRBD1 (5 bases). CDR1 SEHNR and CDR2 FQNEAQ come from the germline V gene (reference sequence). The CDR3 loop spans 13 amino acids. V dropped 3 bases and J dropped 7 bases, with 9 bases sitting between them.

The genes are TRBV9 and TRBJ1-1; tentative D call: TRBD1 (6 bases). The CDR3 has 14 amino acids. Germline CDR1 reads SGDLS; CDR2 reads YYNGEE. V shed 2 bases and J shed 6 bases, with 14 bases lying between them. CDR3 loop: CASSVGGHPSEAFF. The CDR3 region has the DNA TGTGCCAGCAGCGTGGGGGGGCATCCTTCTGAAGCTTTCTTT. Together with reference TRBV9 and TRBJ1-1, the CDR3 gives the full variable domain: DSGVTQTPKHLITATGQRVTLRCSPRSGDLSVYWYQQSLDQGLQFLIQYYNGEERAKGNILERFSAQQFPDLHSELNLSSLELGDSALYFCASSVGGHPSEAFFGQGTRLTVV.

This clonotype was observed at least ten times. The chain has TRBV29-1 and TRBJ2-7; D perhaps matches TRBD1 (6 bases). Trimming took off 4 bases at V and 2 bases at J, with 12 bases between the two ends. This CDR3 contains 13 residues. Germline CDR1 is SQVTM and CDR2 is ANQGSEA. CDR3 bases: TGCAGCGTTGTTGGTAACAGGGCCTACGAGCAGTACTTC. It specifies CSVVGNRAYEQYF.

The chain carries TRBV29-1 and TRBJ2-5, with a possible D match to TRBD2 (6 bases). CDR1 and CDR2 (germline): SQVTM, ANQGSEA. Trimming took off 4 bases at V and 5 bases at J, with 17 bases between the two ends. CDR3 length: 14 residues. The CDR3 protein is CSVVGGELGETQYF. In DNA, the CDR3 is TGCAGCGTTGTAGGCGGGGAGTTGGGCGAGACCCAGTACTTC.

This clonotype was detected only a few times. The chain has TRBV7-9 and TRBJ2-7; 13 nucleotides align to TRBD2. This CDR3 region has 18 residues. Germline loops: CDR1 SEHNR, CDR2 FQNEAQ (reference sequence). The V gene end was trimmed by 5 bases and the J gene end by 0 bases; junction bases not matched to a gene: 10. CDR3 region: CASSASGTSGMSSYEQYF. Written as DNA, the CDR3 is TGTGCCAGCAGCGCCTCCGGGACTAGCGGGATGAGCTCCTACGAGCAGTACTTC. Together with reference TRBV7-9 and TRBJ2-7, the CDR3 gives the full variable domain: DTGVSQNPRHKITKRGQNVTFRCDPISEHNRLYWYRQTLGQGPEFLTYFQNEAQLEKSRLLSDRFSAERPKGSFSTLEIQRTEQGDSAMYLCASSASGTSGMSSYEQYFGPGTRLTVT.

Ten or more counts support this clonotype. The CDR3 nucleotides read TGTGCCAGCAGACATAGCGGGAAAGAGAATGAGCAGTTCTTC. This gives the protein CASRHSGKENEQFF. This chain connects TRBV27 to TRBJ2-1, with TRBD2 matching 8 bases. This CDR3 contains 14 residues. V was clipped by 6 bases and J by 7 bases; unmatched bases: 8. Looked up from germline, CDR1 is MNHEY and CDR2 is SMNVEV (reference sequence).

The rearrangement links TRBV4-3 to TRBJ2-1; D remains ambiguous. V was shortened by 3 bases and J by 6 bases, with 12 bases between the two germline ends. The germline V gene encodes CDR1 LGHNA and CDR2 YSLEER. CDR3 length equals 14 residues. The DNA of the CDR3 is TGCGCCAGCAGCCACAAAGAAGCCGGCAATGAGCAGTTCTTC. It is translated as CASSHKEAGNEQFF.

This clonotype occurred many times. The rearrangement links TRBV5-1 to TRBJ2-7; D might be TRBD2 (5 bases). The germline V and J ends were trimmed by 0 bases and 3 bases, with 10 bases remaining between them. The CDR3 contains 14 residues. Germline values: CDR1 SGHRS, CDR2 YFSETQ. CDR3: CASSLAPSGYEQYF. The CDR3 DNA reads as TGCGCCAGCAGCTTGGCTCCCAGCGGCTACGAGCAGTACTTC.

This clonotype turned up a few times. The chain combines TRBV5-1 with TRBJ2-1, with 10 bases that match TRBD2. This CDR3 is built from 16 residues. In germline, CDR1 is SGHRS, CDR2 YFSETQ. V was clipped by 5 bases and J by 1 base; unmatched bases: 6. The CDR3 sequence is CASRQAAGGSYNEQFF. The CDR3 bases are TGCGCCAGCAGACAAGCAGCGGGGGGGTCCTACAATGAGCAGTTCTTC. The complete variable domain, with remaining parts taken from reference TRBV5-1 and TRBJ2-1, reads KAGVTQTPRYLIKTRGQQVTLSCSPISGHRSVSWYQQTPGQGLQFLFEYFSETQRNKGNFPGRFSGRQFSNSRSEMNVSTLELGDSALYLCASRQAAGGSYNEQFFGPGTRLTVL.

This clonotype was seen ten or more times. V gene TRBV24-1 combines with J gene TRBJ2-3, with TRBD2 matching 7 bases. This CDR3 region has 13 residues. V shed 7 bases and J 5 bases; nucleotides not matched to a gene: 5. From germline, CDR1 is KGHDR and CDR2 SFDVKD. CDR3: CATSRSGGDTQYF. CDR3 DNA: TGTGCCACCAGCAGATCGGGAGGAGATACGCAGTATTTT.

This clonotype was detected only a few times. The gene calls are TRBV5-1 and TRBJ2-3; a weak D match, TRBD1 (6 bases). The germline gives CDR1 SGHRS, CDR2 YFSETQ. Between the trimmed V and J ends, which lost 0 bases and 0 bases, there was a span of 11 bases. CDR3 size: 16 residues. The CDR3 DNA sequence: TGCGCCAGCAGCTTGGAGGGGGATACTAGCACAGATACGCAGTATTTT. As protein: CASSLEGDTSTDTQYF. The variable domain in full, with the rest retrieved from reference TRBV5-1 and TRBJ2-3, is KAGVTQTPRYLIKTRGQQVTLSCSPISGHRSVSWYQQTPGQGLQFLFEYFSETQRNKGNFPGRFSGRQFSNSRSEMNVSTLELGDSALYLCASSLEGDTSTDTQYFGPGTRLTVL.

This chain joins TRBV5-6 and TRBJ1-2, with D possibly matching TRBD1 (5 bases). The CDR3 runs to 14 residues. V dropped 5 bases and J dropped 0 bases, with 11 bases sitting between them. Germline CDR1 and CDR2: SGHDT and YYEEEE. The DNA of the CDR3 is TGTGCCAGCAGGCGGGGACGGCCTAACTATGGCTACACCTTC. Protein product: CASRRGRPNYGYTF.

This clonotype has ten or more counts. The chain recombines TRBV7-2 with TRBJ2-2; 9 nucleotides line up with TRBD2. The CDR3 loop spans 16 amino acids. Trimming at V came to 4 bases and at J to 5 bases, leaving 8 bases not matched to a gene. Germline assignment: CDR1 SGHTA and CDR2 FQGNSA. CDR3 DNA sequence: TGTGCCAGCAGCTCGCAAAGCGGGAGGAAAACCGGGGAGCTGTTTTTT. The encoded protein is CASSSQSGRKTGELFF.

A few counts support this clonotype. The chain links TRBV10-2 to TRBJ1-3; a weak D match, TRBD1 (5 bases). Trimming cost V 6 bases and J 3 bases, with 12 bases left between them. The germline gives CDR1 WSHSY, CDR2 SAAADI. The CDR3 is made up of 14 amino acids. CDR3 region: CASSPSGFGNTIYF. Here the CDR3 DNA reads TGCGCCAGCAGCCCCTCAGGGTTTGGAAACACCATATATTTT.

The chain links TRBV9 to TRBJ2-6; 7 bases are a match to TRBD2. Germline V gene lookup returns CDR1 SGDLS and CDR2 YYNGEE. Trimming cost V 4 bases and J 0 bases; bases outside gene matches: 7. This CDR3 has 17 amino acids. Written as DNA, the CDR3 is TGTGCCAGCAGCTCCAGCGGGGTCTACTCTGGGGCCAACGTCCTGACTTTC. Translated: CASSSSGVYSGANVLTF.

This clonotype was seen ten or more times. The chain joins TRBV20-1 to TRBJ2-5, with 9 bases that match TRBD2. The V gene's germline CDR1 is DFQATT and CDR2 SNEGSKA (reference sequence). Losses at the gene ends were 6 bases for V and 2 bases for J; bases not matched to a gene: 7. The CDR3 consists of 14 residues. CDR3 sequence reads: CSARASGVQETQYF. As DNA, the CDR3 is TGCAGTGCACGGGCTAGCGGGGTTCAAGAGACCCAGTACTTC.

This clonotype came up a few times. The chain combines TRBV20-1 with TRBJ2-2; D remains ambiguous. In germline, CDR1 is DFQATT, CDR2 SNEGSKA (reference sequence). Trimming took off 4 bases at V and 4 bases at J, with 7 bases between the two ends. The CDR3 extends over 12 amino acids. CDR3 amino acids: CSANSVTGELFF. The CDR3 DNA reads TGCAGTGCTAACAGCGTCACCGGGGAGCTGTTTTTT.

This chain connects TRBV5-1 to TRBJ2-5, with 8 bases identical to TRBD1. The CDR3 extends over 17 amino acids. The germline V gene encodes CDR1 SGHRS and CDR2 YFSETQ. V was pared by 5 bases and J by 5 bases, with 17 bases of the junction left unmatched. The CDR3 DNA reads as TGCGCCAGCAGAGGAACGACGTCTGACAGGGGTTCGGAGACCCAGTACTTC. This sequence encodes CASRGTTSDRGSETQYF.

V is TRBV9 and J is TRBJ2-1; tentatively, D is TRBD2 (5 bases). V was clipped by 4 bases and J by 8 bases, with 13 bases between them. Germline CDR1 reads SGDLS; CDR2 reads YYNGEE. The CDR3 spans 13 residues. The CDR3 region has the DNA TGTGCCAGCAGCCCTTGGACTGGGGATGAGCAGTTCTTC. Translation: CASSPWTGDEQFF.

Written as DNA, the CDR3 is TGTGCCAGCAGCTCCTCCGGGACTAGCGGGAGGAATGAGCAGTTCTTC. Its translation is CASSSSGTSGRNEQFF. The chain links TRBV7-3 to TRBJ2-1; 15 bases agree with TRBD2. Germline trimming cut 4 bases from V and 7 bases from J; bases unmatched to any gene: 5. CDR3 length: 16 amino acids. CDR1 is SGHTA, CDR2 FQGTGA, per germline.